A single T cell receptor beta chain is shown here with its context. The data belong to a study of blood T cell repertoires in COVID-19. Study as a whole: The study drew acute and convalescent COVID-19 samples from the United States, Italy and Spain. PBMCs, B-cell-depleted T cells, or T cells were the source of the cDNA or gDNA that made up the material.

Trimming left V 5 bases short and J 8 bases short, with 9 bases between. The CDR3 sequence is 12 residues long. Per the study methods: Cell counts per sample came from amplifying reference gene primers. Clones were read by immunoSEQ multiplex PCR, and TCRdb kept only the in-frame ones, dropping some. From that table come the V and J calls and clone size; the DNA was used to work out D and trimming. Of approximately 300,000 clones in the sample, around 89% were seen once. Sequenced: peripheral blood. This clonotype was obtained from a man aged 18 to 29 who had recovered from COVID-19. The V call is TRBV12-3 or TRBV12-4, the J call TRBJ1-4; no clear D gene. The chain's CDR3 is CASSLNMEKLFF. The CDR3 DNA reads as TGTGCCAGCAGTCTCAACATGGAAAAACTGTTTTTT.